Listed below are T cell receptor beta chains from one sample, sequenced in a study of shared clonotypes between healthy human individuals. Assay: immunoSEQ multiplex PCR; the TCRdb copy retains only in-frame clones and omits some. Here the sample spans 700,000 or so clones, around 72% being singletons. The sample consisted of memory CD4+ T cells sorted from blood. The receptors derive from a woman aged 25 to 39 in good health. Both conserved end residues are part of each CDR3. D genes are given only for firm matches. Size values are once, few and many counts, or a class for expanded clones, and some rows have none.

J gene: TRBJ1-2
CDR3 length: 12
D gene: NA
V gene: TRBV6-1
clone size: NA
CDR3 protein: CASSDRNYGYTF
CDR3 DNA: TGTGCCAGCAGTGACCGAAACTATGGCTACACCTTC

J gene: TRBJ2-7
CDR3 length: 13
D gene: NA
V gene: TRBV23-1
clone size: NA
CDR3 protein: CASSLELTYEQYF
CDR3 DNA: TGCGCCAGCAGTCTTGAGCTTACCTACGAGCAGTACTTC

J gene: TRBJ2-2
CDR3 length: 15
D gene: NA
V gene: TRBV7-2
clone size: NA
CDR3 protein: CASSLGGGITGELFF
CDR3 DNA: TGTGCCAGCAGCTTAGGTGGGGGAATAACCGGGGAGCTGTTTTTT

J gene: TRBJ2-3
CDR3 length: 16
D gene: TRBD1
V gene: TRBV27
clone size: NA
CDR3 protein: CASSRTDRASTDTQYF
CDR3 DNA: TGTGCCAGCAGCCGAACGGACAGGGCTAGCACAGATACGCAGTATTTT

J gene: TRBJ2-1
CDR3 length: 15
D gene: NA
V gene: TRBV28
clone size: NA
CDR3 protein: CASMAGAPYHNEQFF
CDR3 DNA: TGTGCCAGCATGGCGGGCGCGCCGTATCACAATGAGCAGTTCTTC

J gene: TRBJ2-1
CDR3 length: 15
D gene: TRBD1
V gene: TRBV27
clone size: NA
CDR3 protein: CATQGKAGGFNEQFF
CDR3 DNA: TGTGCCACCCAAGGGAAGGCAGGGGGTTTTAATGAGCAGTTCTTC

J gene: TRBJ2-3
CDR3 length: 14
D gene: NA
V gene: TRBV19
clone size: NA
CDR3 protein: CASSPNYNTDTQYF
CDR3 DNA: TGTGCCAGTAGTCCAAACTACAACACAGATACGCAGTATTTT

J gene: TRBJ1-1
CDR3 length: 15
D gene: NA
V gene: TRBV6-5
clone size: NA
CDR3 protein: CATARGIFMNTEAFF
CDR3 DNA: TGTGCCACCGCGAGGGGGATTTTCATGAACACTGAAGCTTTCTTT

J gene: TRBJ2-2
CDR3 length: 14
D gene: NA
V gene: TRBV19
clone size: few
CDR3 protein: CASSIVQTTGELFF
CDR3 DNA: TGTGCCAGTAGTATAGTTCAGACCACCGGGGAGCTGTTTTTT

J gene: TRBJ1-4
CDR3 length: 16
D gene: NA
V gene: TRBV27
clone size: NA
CDR3 protein: CASSRERGWSLEKLFF
CDR3 DNA: TGTGCCAGCAGTCGAGAGAGGGGGTGGAGTTTGGAAAAACTGTTTTTT

J gene: TRBJ2-1
CDR3 length: 11
D gene: NA
V gene: TRBV9
clone size: NA
CDR3 protein: CASSGVNEQFF
CDR3 DNA: TGTGCCAGCAGCGGGGTCAATGAGCAGTTCTTC

J gene: TRBJ2-3
CDR3 length: 12
D gene: NA
V gene: TRBV5-1
clone size: NA
CDR3 protein: CASTSGTDTQYF
CDR3 DNA: TGCGCCAGCACGAGCGGCACAGATACGCAGTATTTT

J gene: TRBJ2-7
CDR3 length: 16
D gene: TRBD2
V gene: TRBV5-1
clone size: NA
CDR3 protein: CASSLVPSGSGYEQYF
CDR3 DNA: TGCGCCAGCAGCTTGGTTCCTAGCGGGAGTGGTTACGAGCAGTACTTC

J gene: TRBJ2-3
CDR3 length: 16
D gene: TRBD2
V gene: TRBV7-9
clone size: few
CDR3 protein: CASSLVLGRSTDTQYF
CDR3 DNA: TGTGCCAGCAGCTTAGTCCTCGGGAGGTCCACAGATACGCAGTATTTT